The clone carrying this T cell receptor (beta chain) has ten or more counts. Its specificity is unknown. The germline gene is not matched at one end of the junction; a read error may be the cause. Time point denoted: newly diagnosed GD, antithyroid drugs for less than 3 months. Construction of the TCR library relied on RNA isolated from PBMCs. A volume of approximately 8.4 milliliters of peripheral blood was collected in EDTA tubes. The length of the CDR3 is 15 residues. Germline assignment: CDR1 SEHNR and CDR2 FQNEAQ (reference sequence). The sample is drawn from a study of regulatory T cells in long-lasting Graves disease. Study-level findings and limits: Persistent Graves' patients showed reduced TCR diversity versus newly diagnosed patients.

Through Arm-PCR of CDR3 regions and iRepertoire HTBI primers, TCR beta libraries were built. Using its own MiXCR run on the multiplex PCR reads, TCRdb lists one record per CDR3 protein. This sample yields 350,000 to 550,000 distinct CDR3 sequences, of which 12% to 15% are seen a single time; approximately 17% belongs to the top ten. These same data were also listed under a study on T cells in Graves' hyperthyroidism and ophthalmopathy. That publication notes: In the first-round RT-PCR of the TCR CDR3, the HTBI primer set was used. Among clonotypes expanded in thyroid above 0.001, most were also found in blood.

V gene TRBV7-9 combines with J gene TRBJ1-5; no clear D. The sequence was obtained from a woman in her forties or fifties with Graves disease. The sample here was peripheral blood mononuclear cells (PBMCs), taken at new diagnosis, from a patient treated with antithyroid drugs. This CDR3 is CASSQDHSSNQPQHF. The CDR3 DNA reads as TGCGCCAGCAGCCAAGACCACAGTAGCAATCAGCCCCAGCATTTT.